This passage covers 8 T cell receptor beta chains from one sample sequenced in a study of blood T cell repertoires in COVID-19. The protocol was immunoSEQ multiplex PCR, while the TCRdb copy is restricted to in-frame clones and leaves out a portion. Of roughly 200,000 clones in the sample, around nine tenths were seen once. The sequenced sample was PBMCs or T cells enriched from blood (not recorded which). The source of these receptors is a woman younger than 45 who had been exposed to COVID-19.

This chain joins TRBV18 and TRBJ1-4, with D possibly TRBD1 on 5 matching bases. CDR3 length equals 16 residues. Between the trimmed V and J ends, which lost 2 bases and 4 bases, there was a span of 14 bases. Per the germline V gene, CDR1 is KGHSH and CDR2 is LQKENI. This chain's CDR3 is CASSPSAGTLNEKLFF. DNA for the CDR3: TGTGCCAGCTCACCATCGGCCGGGACTCTTAATGAAAAACTGTTTTTT.

V gene TRBV5-1 combines with J gene TRBJ1-6, with 7 bases that match TRBD1. J gave up 7 bases and V 5 bases, and 9 bases lay outside the gene matches. CDR1 is SGHRS and CDR2 is YFSETQ in the germline V gene. There are 15 residues in the CDR3. Here the CDR3 reads CASRPTGTENSPLHF. CDR3 DNA sequence: TGCGCCAGCAGACCCACCGGGACAGAAAATTCACCCCTCCACTTT.

The chain carries TRBV9 and TRBJ2-1, with D perhaps TRBD2 (7 bases). The CDR3 runs 15 residues. Trimming shortened V by 3 bases and J by 0 bases, and 10 bases separated the two germline ends. Germline lookup yields CDR1 SGDLS and CDR2 YYNGEE. CDR3 sequence reads: CASSAGDYSYNEQFF. The CDR3 DNA follows: TGTGCCAGCAGCGCAGGGGACTACTCCTACAATGAGCAGTTCTTC.

This chain links TRBV19 with TRBJ2-7; D possibly corresponds to TRBD2 (7 bases). There are 13 residues in the CDR3. Germline V CDR1 and CDR2: LNHDA, SQIVND (reference sequence). With 5 bases removed from V and 6 bases from J, the gap between germline ends came to 14 bases. CDR3 residues: CASSDGGPSEQYF. The CDR3 coding sequence is TGTGCCAGTAGTGACGGGGGGCCGTCCGAGCAGTACTTC.

In its sample, this clone was seen once. The V gene is TRBV25-1, the J gene TRBJ2-3; 7 nucleotides line up with TRBD2. This CDR3 has 16 residues. The V segment lost 0 bases and the J segment 1 base; nucleotides outside the gene matches: 4. Germline-derived CDR1 and CDR2 are MGHDK and SYGVNS. The CDR3 here is CASSEYGTTRTDTQYF. As DNA, the CDR3 is TGTGCCAGCAGTGAATATGGGACTACACGCACAGATACGCAGTATTTT.

The chain joins TRBV3-1 (or the pseudogene TRBV3-2) to TRBJ1-2, with 7 bases that match TRBD1. The germline V gene has CDR1 LGHDT and CDR2 YNNKEL (reference sequence). The junction had 16 bases not matched to a gene; V was cut back by 2 bases and J by 7 bases. The CDR3 is 17 residues long. The CDR3 reads CASSQKIGTDTFGGYTF. In nucleotides, the CDR3 is TGTGCCAGCAGCCAAAAAATAGGGACAGATACCTTCGGTGGCTACACCTTC.

This clone was seen only once. The rearrangement uses TRBV11-2 and TRBJ1-3; 7 positions agree with TRBD1. The CDR3 is made up of 19 amino acids. Losses at the gene ends were 1 base for V and 1 base for J; bases not matched to a gene: 13. CDR1 is SGHAT and CDR2 is FQNNGV in the germline V gene. CDR3: CASSLGGYLTTGSGNTIYF. The CDR3 DNA reads TGTGCCAGCAGCTTAGGTGGATATTTGACGACAGGGTCTGGAAACACCATATATTTT.

The V gene is TRBV6-5, the J gene TRBJ1-1; D unclear. Germline assignment: CDR1 MNHEY and CDR2 SVGAGI. The length of the CDR3 is 15 residues. The germline V and J ends were trimmed by 0 bases and 0 bases, with 8 bases remaining between them. CDR3 protein: CASSYSDTLNTEAFF. The CDR3, as DNA: TGTGCCAGCAGTTACTCAGACACTTTGAACACTGAAGCTTTCTTT.